The clone carrying this T cell receptor beta chain was seen only a few times. Looked up from germline, CDR1 is ENHRY and CDR2 is SYGVKD. CDR3 length: 12 residues. The V end was cut by 3 bases, the J end by 13 bases, with 10 bases between. The use of a sample-barcoded 5' primer and a J-beta primer mix characterized a second PCR of about 7 to 12 cycles. TCRdb re-called the 5' RACE reads with MiXCR, one entry per CDR3 protein. Of 550,000 to 600,000 distinct CDR3 sequences listed, approximately 30% are singletons. This sample was taken from a study of blood T cells in healthy people across ages. The chain uses TRBV10-3 and TRBJ1-6; D gene unclear. The sequence was obtained from a woman aged 70-85 years in good health. The sequenced sample was blood. The CDR3 nucleotides read TGTGCCATCAGTGAAATGGCGGCGCCCCTCCACTTT. This sequence encodes CAISEMAAPLHF.